What follows describes a single TCR beta chain. Libraries were prepared by immunoSEQ multiplex PCR; TCRdb keeps only in-frame clonotypes and omits some of them. This sample has about 56,000 clones; roughly 72% occur once, and the top ten carry 4.5% to 5%. Seattle's cohort entered during active infection and was followed longitudinally. The data originate from a study of blood T cell repertoires in COVID-19. Study summary: COVID-19 samples from acute and convalescent phases originated in the United States, Italy and Spain. T cells, B-cell-depleted T cells, or PBMCs provided the cDNA or gDNA that served as material.

V lost 6 bases to trimming and J lost 1 base, with 15 bases between them. This CDR3 has 15 amino acids. Germline CDR1 and CDR2: SGHRS and YFSETQ. The receptor's source is a woman aged 70-85 years with COVID-19, enrolled during active disease. The source material was peripheral blood. V and J are TRBV5-1 and TRBJ2-3; perhaps TRBD2 as D (6 bases). CDR3 region: CASNSEGRGTDTQYF. The CDR3 nucleotides read TGCGCCAGCAACTCGGAGGGTCGTGGCACAGATACGCAGTATTTT.